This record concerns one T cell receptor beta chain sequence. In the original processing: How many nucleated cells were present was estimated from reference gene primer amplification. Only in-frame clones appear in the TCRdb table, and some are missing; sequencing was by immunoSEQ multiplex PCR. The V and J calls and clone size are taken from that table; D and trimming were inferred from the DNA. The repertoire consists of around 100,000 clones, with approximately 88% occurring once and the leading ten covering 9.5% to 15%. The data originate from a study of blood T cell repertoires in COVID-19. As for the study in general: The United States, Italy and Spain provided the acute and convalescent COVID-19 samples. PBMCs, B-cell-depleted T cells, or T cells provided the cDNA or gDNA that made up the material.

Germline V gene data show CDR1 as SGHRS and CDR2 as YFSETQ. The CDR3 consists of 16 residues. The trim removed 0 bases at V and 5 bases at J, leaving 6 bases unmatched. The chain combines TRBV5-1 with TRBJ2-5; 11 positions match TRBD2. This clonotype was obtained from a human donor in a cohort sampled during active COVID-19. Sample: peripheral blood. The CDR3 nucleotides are TGCGCCAGCAGCTTGGGAGGTAGCGGGGGGGCGGAGACCCAGTACTTC. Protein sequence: CASSLGGSGGAETQYF.